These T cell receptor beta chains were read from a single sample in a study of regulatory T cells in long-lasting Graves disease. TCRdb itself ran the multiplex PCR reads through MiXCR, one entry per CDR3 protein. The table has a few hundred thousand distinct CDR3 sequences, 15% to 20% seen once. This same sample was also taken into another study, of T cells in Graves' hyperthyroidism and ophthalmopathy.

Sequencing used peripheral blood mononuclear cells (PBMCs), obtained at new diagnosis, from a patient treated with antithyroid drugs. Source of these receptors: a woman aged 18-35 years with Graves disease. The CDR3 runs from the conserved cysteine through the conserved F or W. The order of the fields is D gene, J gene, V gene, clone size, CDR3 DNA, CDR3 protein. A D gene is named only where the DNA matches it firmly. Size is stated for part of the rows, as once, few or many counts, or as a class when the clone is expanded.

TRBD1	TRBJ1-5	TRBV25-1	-	TGTGCCAGCGCCGGGACAGGGAGCAATCAGCCCCAGCATTTT	CASAGTGSNQPQHF
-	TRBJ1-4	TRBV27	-	TGTGCCAGCAGTTTATCTCAGGGCCGGAATCAAAAACTGTTTTTT	CASSLSQGRNQKLFF
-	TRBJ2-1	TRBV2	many	TGTGCCAGCGAGGAGAGCTCCTACAATGAGCAGTTCTTC	CASEESSYNEQFF
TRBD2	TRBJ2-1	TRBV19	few	TGTGCCAGCAAGACTAGCGGATACAATGAGCAGTTCTTC	CASKTSGYNEQFF
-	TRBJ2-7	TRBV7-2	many	TGTGCCAGCAGCGCAAACCCTCCAGGGAGCTCCTACGAGCAGTACTTC	CASSANPPGSSYEQYF
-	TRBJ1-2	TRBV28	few	TGTGCCAGCAGTTTATGGAGACAGTTTGATGGCTACACCTTC	CASSLWRQFDGYTF
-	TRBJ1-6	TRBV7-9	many	TGTGCCAGCAGTTTATCGGGGGGTGGTTCACCCCTCCACTTT	CASSLSGGGSPLHF
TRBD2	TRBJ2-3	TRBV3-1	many	TGTGCCAGCAGCCCGAAGTTTAGCGGGGGTAGCACAGATACGCAGTATTTT	CASSPKFSGGSTDTQYF
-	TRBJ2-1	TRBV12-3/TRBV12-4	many	TGTGCCAGCCAAGTAATCGGTATCAATGAGCAGTTCTTC	CASQVIGINEQFF
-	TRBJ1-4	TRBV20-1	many	TGCAGTGCTACCAGGGGAAATGAAAAACTGTTTTTT	CSATRGNEKLFF
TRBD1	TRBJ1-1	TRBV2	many	TGTGCCAGCAGTGACCGACAGGGATTGGTCACTGAAGCTTTCTTT	CASSDRQGLVTEAFF
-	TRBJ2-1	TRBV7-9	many	TGTGCCAGCAGCTTAGGCAGCTCTAACCTCGTGAACAATGAGCAGTTCTTC	CASSLGSSNLVNNEQFF
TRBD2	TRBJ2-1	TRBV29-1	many	TGCAGCGTTGTAACACCCCTAGCGGCGGAATACAATGAGCAGTTCTTC	CSVVTPLAAEYNEQFF
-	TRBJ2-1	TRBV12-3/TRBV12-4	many	TGTGCCAGCAGTTTCGGGGGCAATGAGCAGTTCTTC	CASSFGGNEQFF
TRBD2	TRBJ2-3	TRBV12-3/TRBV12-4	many	TGTGCCAGCATGAACCGGGTCAGGACTAGCGGCACAGATACGCAGTATTTT	CASMNRVRTSGTDTQYF
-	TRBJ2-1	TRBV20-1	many	TGCAGTGCCCATGTCAGGGGGGTCTCCTACAATGAGCAGTTCTTC	CSAHVRGVSYNEQFF
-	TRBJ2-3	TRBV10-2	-	TGCGCCAGCAGTGTAAGGACACCTAGCACAGATACGCAGTATTTT	CASSVRTPSTDTQYF
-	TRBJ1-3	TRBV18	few	TGTGCCAGCTCAAGCGCCGTGGGGACTAGCTCTGGAAACACCATATATTTT	CASSSAVGTSSGNTIYF
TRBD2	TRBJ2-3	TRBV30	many	TGTGCCTGGAGTGGTAGCGGGGGCACAGATACGCAGTATTTT	CAWSGSGGTDTQYF
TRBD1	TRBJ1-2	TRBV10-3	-	TGTGCCATCAGGGGACAGGGGGTCTATGGCTACACCTTC	CAIRGQGVYGYTF
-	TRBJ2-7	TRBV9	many	TGTGCCAGCAGCGTAGGGCAGGATGGGGAGCAGTACTTC	CASSVGQDGEQYF
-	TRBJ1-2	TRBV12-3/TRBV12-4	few	TGTGCCAGCATGCCGGGCTGGAGCTATGGCTACACCTTC	CASMPGWSYGYTF
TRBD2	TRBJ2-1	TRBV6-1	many	TGTGCCAGCAGTCGGTATGGGACTAGCGGGAGGGCCTTGGATGAGCAGTTCTTC	CASSRYGTSGRALDEQFF
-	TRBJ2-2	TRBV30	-	TGTGCCTGGAGCCTTTCAGGGGGGCTTCTGAACACCGGGGAGCTGTTTTTT	CAWSLSGGLLNTGELFF
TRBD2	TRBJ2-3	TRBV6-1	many	TGCGCCAGCAGCCCTGGACTAGCGGACACAGATACGCAGTATTTT	CASSPGLADTDTQYF
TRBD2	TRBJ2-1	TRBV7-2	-	TGTGCCAGCAGCTTATGGGGTGGCACTAGCGGGAATAATGAGCAGTTCTTC	CASSLWGGTSGNNEQFF
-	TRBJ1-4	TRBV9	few	TGTGCCAGCAGCGTTTCCTCAACTAATGAAAAACTGTTTTTT	CASSVSSTNEKLFF
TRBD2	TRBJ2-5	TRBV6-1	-	TGTGCCAGCAGTGATGTAGCGGGCGACCTAGAGACCCAGTACTTC	CASSDVAGDLETQYF
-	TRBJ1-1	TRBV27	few	TGTGCCAGCAGTTTTGGTACAGGGCAAGCTTTCTTT	CASSFGTGQAFF
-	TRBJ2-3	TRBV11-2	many	TGTGCCAGCAGCTTAATTCGTCGGGAAGGGAGCACAGATACGCAGTATTTT	CASSLIRREGSTDTQYF
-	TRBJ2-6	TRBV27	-	TGTGCCAGCAGTTCGAGGGGAGAGGGGGCTGGGGCCAACGTCCTGACTTTC	CASSSRGEGAGANVLTF
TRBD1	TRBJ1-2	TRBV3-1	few	TGTGCCAGCAGTCCTCCCGGTGACAGGGTGTCTCTCGGCTACACCTTC	CASSPPGDRVSLGYTF
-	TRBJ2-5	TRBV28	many	TGTGCCAGCAGTTTAGCACGTCGGCACCAAGAGACCCAGTACTTC	CASSLARRHQETQYF
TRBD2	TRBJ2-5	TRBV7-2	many	TGTGCCAGCAGCTTAACTAGCGGGGATGGGGCCCAGTACTTC	CASSLTSGDGAQYF
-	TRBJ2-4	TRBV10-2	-	TGCGCCAGCAGTCCCGGACAGAAAAACATTCAGTACTTC	CASSPGQKNIQYF
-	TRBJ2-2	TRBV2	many	TGTGCCAGCGTCCAGGAGACGAACACCGGGGAGCTGTTTTTT	CASVQETNTGELFF
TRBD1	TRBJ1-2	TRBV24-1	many	TGTGCCACCAGTGCCTTTACAGGGGGTCGCTATGGCTACACCTTC	CATSAFTGGRYGYTF
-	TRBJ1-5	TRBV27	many	TGTGCCAGCGGGGGTCTTAGCAATCAGCCCCAGCATTTT	CASGGLSNQPQHF
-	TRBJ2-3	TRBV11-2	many	TGTGCCAGCAGCACCTGGCGTACGGTGGACACAGATACGCAGTATTTT	CASSTWRTVDTDTQYF
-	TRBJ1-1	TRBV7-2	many	TGTGCCAGCAGCTTAGCCAAGAACACTGAAGCTTTCTTT	CASSLAKNTEAFF
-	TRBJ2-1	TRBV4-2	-	TGTGCCAGCTCCCCTGTATCTGTACTCAACAATGAGCAGTTCTTC	CASSPVSVLNNEQFF
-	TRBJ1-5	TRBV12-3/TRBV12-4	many	TGTGCCAGCAGTTCCATGGCTCAGCCCCAGCATTTT	CASSSMAQPQHF
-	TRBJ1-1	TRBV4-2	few	TGTGCCAGCAGCCATTCTGGGTTGTTGAACACTGAAGCTTTCTTT	CASSHSGLLNTEAFF
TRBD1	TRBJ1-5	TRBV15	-	TGTGCCACCAGCAGACCGGGACAGGGTCGCAATCAGCCCCAGCATTTT	CATSRPGQGRNQPQHF
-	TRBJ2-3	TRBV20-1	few	TGCAGTGCCCCATGGGGGGCGGCTAGCACAGATACGCAGTATTTT	CSAPWGAASTDTQYF
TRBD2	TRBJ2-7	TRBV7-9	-	TGTGCCAGCAGGTCACCTAGCGGGGGCTGGGACGAGCAGTACTTC	CASRSPSGGWDEQYF
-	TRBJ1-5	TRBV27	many	TGTGCCAGCAGCCCAGCGGGGGGGGACAATCAGCCCCAGCATTTT	CASSPAGGDNQPQHF
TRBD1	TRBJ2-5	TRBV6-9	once	TGTGCCAGCAGTTACTGGGGACAGGGTTTAGGAGAGACCCAGTACTTC	CASSYWGQGLGETQYF
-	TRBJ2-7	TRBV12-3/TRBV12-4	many	TGTGCCAGCAGCTATGACTGGGGTGGGGAGCAGTACTTC	CASSYDWGGEQYF
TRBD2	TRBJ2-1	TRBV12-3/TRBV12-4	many	TGTGCCAGCAGTTTAGCGGGAGGGCCGGTATTCAATGAGCAGTTCTTC	CASSLAGGPVFNEQFF
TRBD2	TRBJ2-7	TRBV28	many	TGTGCCAGTATTCTAGCGGGGGGCTACGAGCAGTACTTC	CASILAGGYEQYF
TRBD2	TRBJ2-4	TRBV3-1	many	TGTGCCAGCAGCAGAGGACTAGCTGACGGCAAAAACATTCAGTACTTC	CASSRGLADGKNIQYF
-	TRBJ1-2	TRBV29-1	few	TGCAGCGTTGTCCTGAATGGCTACACCTTC	CSVVLNGYTF
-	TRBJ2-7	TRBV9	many	TGTGCCAGCAGCCCCCGAGCAGAACCCCCCTACGAGCAGTACTTC	CASSPRAEPPYEQYF
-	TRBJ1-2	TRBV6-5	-	TGTGCCAGCAGTTATTCTAGCCAGGGTACTGGTGGCTACACCTTC	CASSYSSQGTGGYTF